This TCR beta chain emerged from a study of cytomegalovirus exposure and HLA in healthy donors. Study-wide results and limits: In a later analysis, TCR association rates varied by HLA locus: DRB1 most, HLA-C fewest.

Comment on this clone: No antigen is known for it.

V was pared by 6 bases and J by 2 bases, with 16 bases between. The germline V gene encodes CDR1 SGDLS and CDR2 YYNGEE. This CDR3 contains 15 residues. Use of 60 Vbeta and 13 Jbeta primers characterized the PCR. Repertoires were generated with immunoSEQ multiplex PCR, while TCRdb's copy carries only in-frame clones and drops some. The sample yields tens of thousands of clones, approximately 55% seen once. At sampling all donors were nominally healthy, likely with unrecorded immune exposures. The clonotype was recovered from a human donor in good health. The sample was PBMCs. The chain combines TRBV9 with TRBJ2-3; D is perhaps TRBD2 (6 bases). CDR3 nucleotides: TGTGCCAGCACCATGGCGGGGTATCCCACAGATACGCAGTATTTT. Amino acid sequence: CASTMAGYPTDTQYF.